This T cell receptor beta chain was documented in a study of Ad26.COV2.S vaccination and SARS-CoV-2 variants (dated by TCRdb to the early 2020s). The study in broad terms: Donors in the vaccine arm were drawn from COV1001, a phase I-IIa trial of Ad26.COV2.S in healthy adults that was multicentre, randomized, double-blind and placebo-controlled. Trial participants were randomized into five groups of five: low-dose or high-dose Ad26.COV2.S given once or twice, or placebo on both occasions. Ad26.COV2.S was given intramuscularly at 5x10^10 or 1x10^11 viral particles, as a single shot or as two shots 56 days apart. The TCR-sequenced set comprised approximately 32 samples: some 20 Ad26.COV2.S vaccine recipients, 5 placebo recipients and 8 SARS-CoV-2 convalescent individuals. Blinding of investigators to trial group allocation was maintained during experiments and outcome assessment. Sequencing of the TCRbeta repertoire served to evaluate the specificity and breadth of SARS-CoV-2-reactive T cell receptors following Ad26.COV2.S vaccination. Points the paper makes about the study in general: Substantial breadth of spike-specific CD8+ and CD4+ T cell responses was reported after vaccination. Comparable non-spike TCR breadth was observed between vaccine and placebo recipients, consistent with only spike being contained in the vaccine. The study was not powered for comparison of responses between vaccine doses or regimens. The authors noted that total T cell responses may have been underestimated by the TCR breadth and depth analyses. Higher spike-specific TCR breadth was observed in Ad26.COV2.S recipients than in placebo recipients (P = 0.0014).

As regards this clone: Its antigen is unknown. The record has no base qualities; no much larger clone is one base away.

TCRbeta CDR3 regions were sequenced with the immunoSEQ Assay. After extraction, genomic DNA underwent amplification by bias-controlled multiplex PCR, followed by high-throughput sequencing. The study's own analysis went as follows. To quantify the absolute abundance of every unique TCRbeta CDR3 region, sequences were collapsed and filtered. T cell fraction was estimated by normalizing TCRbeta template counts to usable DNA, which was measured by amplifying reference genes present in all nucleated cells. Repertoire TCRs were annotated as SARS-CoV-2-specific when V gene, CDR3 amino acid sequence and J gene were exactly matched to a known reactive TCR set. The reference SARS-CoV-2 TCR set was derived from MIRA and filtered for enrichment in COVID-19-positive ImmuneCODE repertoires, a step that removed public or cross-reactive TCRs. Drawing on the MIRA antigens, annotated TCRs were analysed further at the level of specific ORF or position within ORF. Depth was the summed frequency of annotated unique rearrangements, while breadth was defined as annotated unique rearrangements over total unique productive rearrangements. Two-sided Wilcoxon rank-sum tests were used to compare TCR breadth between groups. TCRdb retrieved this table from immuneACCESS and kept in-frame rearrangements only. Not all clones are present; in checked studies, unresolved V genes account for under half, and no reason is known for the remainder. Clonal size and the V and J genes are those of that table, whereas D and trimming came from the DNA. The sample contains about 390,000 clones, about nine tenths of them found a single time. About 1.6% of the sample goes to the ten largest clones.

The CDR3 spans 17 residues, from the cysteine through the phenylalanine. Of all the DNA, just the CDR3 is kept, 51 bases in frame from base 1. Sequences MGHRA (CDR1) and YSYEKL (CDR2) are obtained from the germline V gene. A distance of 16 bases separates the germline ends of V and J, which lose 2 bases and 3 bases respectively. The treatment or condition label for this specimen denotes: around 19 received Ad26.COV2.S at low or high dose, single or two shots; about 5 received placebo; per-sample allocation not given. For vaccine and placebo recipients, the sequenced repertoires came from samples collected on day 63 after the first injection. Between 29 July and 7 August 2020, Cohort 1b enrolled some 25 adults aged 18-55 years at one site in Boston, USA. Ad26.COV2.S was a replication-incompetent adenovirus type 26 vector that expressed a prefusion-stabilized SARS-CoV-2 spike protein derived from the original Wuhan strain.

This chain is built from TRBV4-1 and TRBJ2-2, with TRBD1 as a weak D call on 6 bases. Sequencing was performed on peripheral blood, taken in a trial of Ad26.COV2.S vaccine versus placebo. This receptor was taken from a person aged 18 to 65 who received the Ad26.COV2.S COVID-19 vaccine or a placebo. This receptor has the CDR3 CASSQTGGTGYTGELFF. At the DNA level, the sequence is TGCGCCAGCAGCCAAACCGGTGGAACAGGGTACACCGGGGAGCTGTTTTTT.